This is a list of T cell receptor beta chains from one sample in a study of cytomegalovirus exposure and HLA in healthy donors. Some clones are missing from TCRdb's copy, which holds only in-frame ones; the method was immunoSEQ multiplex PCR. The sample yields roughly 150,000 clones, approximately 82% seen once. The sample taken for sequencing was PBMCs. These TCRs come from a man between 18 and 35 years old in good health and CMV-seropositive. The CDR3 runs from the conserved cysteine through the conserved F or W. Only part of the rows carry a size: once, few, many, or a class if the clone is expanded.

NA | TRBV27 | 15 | CASSLTVMNTGELFF
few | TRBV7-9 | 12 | CSSGRSNYGYTF
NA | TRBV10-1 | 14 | CASKTGGDPFQQYF
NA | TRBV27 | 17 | CASSPSVGGRAIDEQFF
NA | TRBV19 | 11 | CASSIKETQYF
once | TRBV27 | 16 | CASSGWNSGSYNEQFF
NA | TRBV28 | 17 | CASSLERTGGLGNEQFF
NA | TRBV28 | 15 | CASSFRRRASDEQFF
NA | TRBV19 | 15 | CASRGLAGGFYEQYF
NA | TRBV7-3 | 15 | CASSLGTSGPNEQFF
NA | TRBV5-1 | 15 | CASSLELAGAYEQYF
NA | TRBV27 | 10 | CASSSTRGGF
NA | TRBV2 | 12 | CASRREADEQYF
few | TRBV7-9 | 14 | CASRYGTGGGEQYF
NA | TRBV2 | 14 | CASSEGTAGYEQYF
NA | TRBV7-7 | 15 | CASSSGGGPTGEQFF
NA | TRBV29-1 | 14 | CSVDRTGPFYGYTF
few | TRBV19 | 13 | CASNADRVYGYTF
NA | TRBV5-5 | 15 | CASSLVTGTQETQYF
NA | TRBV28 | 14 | CASSLTLVFEAQYF
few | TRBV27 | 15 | CASSSTGTVWETQYF
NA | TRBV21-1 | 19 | CASRDRTGDSTSAPYEQYF
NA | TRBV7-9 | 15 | CASSLTIGVNSPLHF
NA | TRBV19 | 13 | CATRTGTVNEQFF
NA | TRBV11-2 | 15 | CASSQGAGLADEQYF
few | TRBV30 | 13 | CAWRGQGNQPQHF
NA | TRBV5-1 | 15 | CASSFSSQRVDEQFF
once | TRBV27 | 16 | CASSFYGVEGMDIQYF
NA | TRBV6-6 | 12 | CASSYDRLEAFF
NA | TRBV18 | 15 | CASSPFSTGGNEQFF
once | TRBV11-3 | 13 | CASSSWASETQYF
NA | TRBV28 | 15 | CASSFGPGGRETQYF
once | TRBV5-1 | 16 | CASSLASGMSTDTQYF
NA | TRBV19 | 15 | CASSPSWEMNTEAFF
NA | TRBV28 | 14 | CASSLNSRVDEQYF
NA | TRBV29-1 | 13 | CSVQDRVEQPQHF
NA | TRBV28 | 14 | CASSLPGGGHEQYF
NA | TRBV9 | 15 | CASPATSGRAYEQYF
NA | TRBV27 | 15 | CASSLRLAGHYEQYF